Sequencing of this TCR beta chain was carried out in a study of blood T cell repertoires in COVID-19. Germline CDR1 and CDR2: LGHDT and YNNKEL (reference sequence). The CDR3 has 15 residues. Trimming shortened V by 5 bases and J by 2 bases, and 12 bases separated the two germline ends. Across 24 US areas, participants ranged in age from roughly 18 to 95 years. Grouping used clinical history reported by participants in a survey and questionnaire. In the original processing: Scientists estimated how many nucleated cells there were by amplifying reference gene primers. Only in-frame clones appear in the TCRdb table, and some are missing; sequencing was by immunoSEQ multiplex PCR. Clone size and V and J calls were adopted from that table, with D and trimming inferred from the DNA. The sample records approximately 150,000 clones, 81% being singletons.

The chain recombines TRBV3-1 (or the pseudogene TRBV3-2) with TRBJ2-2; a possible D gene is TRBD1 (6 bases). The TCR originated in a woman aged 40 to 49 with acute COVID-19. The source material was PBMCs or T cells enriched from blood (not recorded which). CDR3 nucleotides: TGTGCCAGCAGCGCCCGGGACATTAACACCGGGGAGCTGTTTTTT. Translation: CASSARDINTGELFF.